These 3 T cell receptor beta chains share one sample of origin, sequenced in a study of blood T cell repertoires in COVID-19. Libraries were prepared by immunoSEQ multiplex PCR; TCRdb keeps only in-frame clonotypes and omits some of them. The sample lists roughly 260,000 clones, less than 90% occurring once. The sequencing input was peripheral blood. The source of these receptors is a man in his 60s who had recovered from COVID-19.

This sequence joins TRBV6-6 and TRBJ2-3; 7 bases are a match to TRBD1. Losses at the gene ends were 7 bases for V and 0 bases for J; bases not matched to a gene: 7. Germline assignment: CDR1 MNHNY and CDR2 SVGAGI (reference sequence). There are 15 residues in the CDR3. The CDR3 bases are TGTGCCAGCACTTTAGGGACAGCTAGCACAGATACGCAGTATTTT. Translation: CASTLGTASTDTQYF.

CDR3 in DNA: TGTGCCAGCAGCGCCCCGGGGGGGCTCACCGGGGAGCTGTTTTTT. Amino acids: CASSAPGGLTGELFF. The chain uses TRBV5-4 and TRBJ2-2; TRBD2 agrees at 8 bases. The junction had 6 bases not matched to a gene; V was cut back by 4 bases and J by 4 bases. From germline, CDR1 is SGHNT and CDR2 YYREEE (reference sequence). The CDR3 extends over 15 amino acids.

The V gene is TRBV4-2, the J gene TRBJ2-1; D uncertain. Germline-derived CDR1 and CDR2 are LGHNA and YNFKEQ. The CDR3 sequence is 13 residues long. Trimming removed 0 bases at V and 5 bases at J, with 5 bases between. CDR3 protein: CASSQEIDNEQFF. CDR3 sequence (DNA): TGTGCCAGCAGCCAAGAGATAGACAATGAGCAGTTCTTC.